The source of this TCR beta chain is a study of cytomegalovirus exposure and HLA in healthy donors. Study-level results: In most subjects, TCR beta sequences reportedly gave accurate predictions of HLA-A and HLA-B alleles. High specificity and sensitivity for cytomegalovirus status were reported for the classifier.

Primers: 60 Vbeta forward and 13 Jbeta reverse. TCRdb's table, derived via immunoSEQ multiplex PCR, lists solely in-frame clones and lacks some. Among 30,000 to 40,000 clones, about 79% were seen once, and the ten largest hold 3.6%. The CDR3 contains 12 residues. Per the germline V gene, CDR1 is MNHNS and CDR2 is SASEGT. As concerns this clone: Antigen specificity is unknown.

This clonotype was sampled from a woman between 18 and 30 years old in good health and CMV-seronegative. The sequencing input was PBMCs. V and J are TRBV6-1 and TRBJ2-5; D not resolved. The J call may not be correct, given that the DNA end is closer to TRBJ2-7. The CDR3 loop reads CASTTLGHEQYF. The DNA of the CDR3 is TGTGCCAGCACCACCTTGGGCCACGAGCAGTACTTC.